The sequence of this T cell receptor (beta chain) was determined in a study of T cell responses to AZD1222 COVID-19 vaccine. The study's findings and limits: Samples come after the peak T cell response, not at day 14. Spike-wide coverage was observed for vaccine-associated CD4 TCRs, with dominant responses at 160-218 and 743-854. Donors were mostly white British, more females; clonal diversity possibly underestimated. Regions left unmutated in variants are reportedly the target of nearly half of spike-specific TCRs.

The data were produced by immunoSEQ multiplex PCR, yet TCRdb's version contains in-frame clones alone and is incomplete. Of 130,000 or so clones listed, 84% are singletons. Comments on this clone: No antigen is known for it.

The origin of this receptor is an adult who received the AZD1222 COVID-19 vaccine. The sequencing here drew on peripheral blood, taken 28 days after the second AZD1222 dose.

CDR3 region: CASSLGARVTDTQYF. CDR3 DNA: TGTGCCAGCAGCCTAGGGGCCAGGGTCACAGATACGCAGTATTTT. This chain uses TRBV7-6 with TRBJ2-3, with a weak D call TRBD1 (5 bases). Trimming left V 5 bases short and J 2 bases short, with 14 bases between. CDR1 is SGHVS and CDR2 is FNYEAQ in the germline V gene. This CDR3 has 15 residues.